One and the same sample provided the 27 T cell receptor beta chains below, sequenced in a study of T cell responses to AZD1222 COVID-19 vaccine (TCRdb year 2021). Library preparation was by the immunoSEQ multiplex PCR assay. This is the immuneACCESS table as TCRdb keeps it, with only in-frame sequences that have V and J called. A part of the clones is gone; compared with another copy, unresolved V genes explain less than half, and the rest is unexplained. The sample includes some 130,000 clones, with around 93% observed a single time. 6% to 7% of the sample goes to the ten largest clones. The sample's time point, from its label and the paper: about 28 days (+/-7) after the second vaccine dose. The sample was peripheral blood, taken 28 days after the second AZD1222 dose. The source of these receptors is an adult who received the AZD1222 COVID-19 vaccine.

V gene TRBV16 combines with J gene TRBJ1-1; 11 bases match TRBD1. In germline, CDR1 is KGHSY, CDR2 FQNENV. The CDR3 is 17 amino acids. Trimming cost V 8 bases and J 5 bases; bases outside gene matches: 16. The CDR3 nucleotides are TGTGCCAGCCGTAATTACGGGACAGGGGGAGAGGGGACTGAAGCTTTCTTT. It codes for CASRNYGTGGEGTEAFF.

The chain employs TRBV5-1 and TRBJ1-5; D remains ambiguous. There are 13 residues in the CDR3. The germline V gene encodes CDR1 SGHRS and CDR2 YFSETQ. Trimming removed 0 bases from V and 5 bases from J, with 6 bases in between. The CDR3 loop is CASSLVGDQPQHF. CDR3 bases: TGCGCCAGCAGCTTGGTAGGCGATCAGCCCCAGCATTTT.

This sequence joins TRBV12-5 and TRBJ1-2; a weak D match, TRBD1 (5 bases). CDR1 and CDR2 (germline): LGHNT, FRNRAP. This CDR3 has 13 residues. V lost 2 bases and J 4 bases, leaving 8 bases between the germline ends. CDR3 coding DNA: TGTGCTAGTGGTTTGAGTAGGGGCTATGGCTACACCTTC. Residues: CASGLSRGYGYTF.

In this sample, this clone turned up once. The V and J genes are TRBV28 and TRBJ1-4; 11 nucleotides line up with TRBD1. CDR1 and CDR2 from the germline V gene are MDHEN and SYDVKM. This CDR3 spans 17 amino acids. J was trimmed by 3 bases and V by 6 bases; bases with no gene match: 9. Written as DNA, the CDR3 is TGTGCCAGCAGCACCCCGGACAGGGGGCTGGCTAATGAAAAACTGTTTTTT. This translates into CASSTPDRGLANEKLFF.

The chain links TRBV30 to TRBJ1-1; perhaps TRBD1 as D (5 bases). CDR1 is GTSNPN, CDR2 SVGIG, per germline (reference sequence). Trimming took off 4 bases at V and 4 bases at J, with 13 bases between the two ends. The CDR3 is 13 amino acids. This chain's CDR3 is CAWTGGTFTEAFF. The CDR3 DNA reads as TGTGCCTGGACGGGGGGTACGTTCACTGAAGCTTTCTTT. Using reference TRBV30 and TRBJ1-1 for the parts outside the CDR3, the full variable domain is SQTIHQWPATLVQPVGSPLSLECTVEGTSNPNLYWYRQAAGRGLQLLFYSVGIGQISSEVPQNLSASRPQDRQFILSSKKLLLSDSGFYLCAWTGGTFTEAFFGQGTRLTVV.

In DNA form, the CDR3 reads TGTGCCAGCAGCTTAAGGGGGGCAGGGGCGCATAATTCACCCCTCCACTTT. It codes for CASSLRGAGAHNSPLHF. The chain carries TRBV7-2 and TRBJ1-6; TRBD1 is a possible D gene (6 bases). Germline V lookup: CDR1 SGHTA, CDR2 FQGNSA. This CDR3 is 17 amino acids long. Trimming stripped 2 bases from V and 5 bases from J, with 16 bases between.

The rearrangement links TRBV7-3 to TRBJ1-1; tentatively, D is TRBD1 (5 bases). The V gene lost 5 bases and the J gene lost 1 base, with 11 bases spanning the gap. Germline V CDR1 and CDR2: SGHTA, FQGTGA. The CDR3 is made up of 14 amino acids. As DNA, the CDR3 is TGTGCCAGCAGCGCGGGACTGACGAACACTGAAGCTTTCTTT. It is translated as CASSAGLTNTEAFF.

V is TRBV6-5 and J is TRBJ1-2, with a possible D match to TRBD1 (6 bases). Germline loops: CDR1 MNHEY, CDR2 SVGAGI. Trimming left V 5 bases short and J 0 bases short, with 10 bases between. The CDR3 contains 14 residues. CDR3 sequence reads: CASSRTDPNYGYTF. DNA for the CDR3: TGTGCCAGCAGTAGGACAGATCCTAACTATGGCTACACCTTC.

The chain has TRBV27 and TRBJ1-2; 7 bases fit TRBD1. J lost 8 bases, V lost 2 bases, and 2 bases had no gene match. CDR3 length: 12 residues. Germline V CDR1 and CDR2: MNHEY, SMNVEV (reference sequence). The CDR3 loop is CASSLQGEGYTF. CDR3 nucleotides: TGTGCCAGCAGTTTACAGGGGGAAGGCTACACCTTC.

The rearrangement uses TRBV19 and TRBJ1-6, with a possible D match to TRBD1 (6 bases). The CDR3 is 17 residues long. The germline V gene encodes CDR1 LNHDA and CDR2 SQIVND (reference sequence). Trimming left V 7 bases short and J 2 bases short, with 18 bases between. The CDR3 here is CASTPGGQFTYNSPLHF. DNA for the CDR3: TGTGCCAGTACCCCTGGGGGGCAGTTTACCTATAATTCACCCCTCCACTTT.

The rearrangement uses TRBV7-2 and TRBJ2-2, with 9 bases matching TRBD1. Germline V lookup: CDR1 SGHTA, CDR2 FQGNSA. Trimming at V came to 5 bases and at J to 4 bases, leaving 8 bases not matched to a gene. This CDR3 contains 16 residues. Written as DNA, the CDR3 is TGTGCCAGCAGCCGGGCCGGGACAGGGTCCACCGGGGAGCTGTTTTTT. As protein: CASSRAGTGSTGELFF.

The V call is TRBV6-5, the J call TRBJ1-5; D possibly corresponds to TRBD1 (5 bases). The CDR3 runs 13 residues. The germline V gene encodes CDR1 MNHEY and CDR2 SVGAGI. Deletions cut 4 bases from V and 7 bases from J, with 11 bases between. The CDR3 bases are TGTGCCAGCAGTTTACGGGGGAACCAGCCCCAGCATTTT. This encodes CASSLRGNQPQHF.

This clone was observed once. DNA for the CDR3: TGTGCCAGCAGTTTAGGGACGGCGGGGCCGCTGGATGGCTACACCTTC. This codes for CASSLGTAGPLDGYTF. This chain connects TRBV2 to TRBJ1-2; possibly TRBD1 for D (5 bases). The CDR3 is 16 residues long. Germline loops: CDR1 SNHLY, CDR2 FYNNEI. V dropped 5 bases and J dropped 6 bases, with 22 bases sitting between them.

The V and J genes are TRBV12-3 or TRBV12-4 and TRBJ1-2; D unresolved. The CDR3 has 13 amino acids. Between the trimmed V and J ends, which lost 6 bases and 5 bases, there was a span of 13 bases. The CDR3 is CASSYRIPYGYTF. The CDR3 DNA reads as TGTGCCAGCAGCTACAGAATTCCATATGGCTACACCTTC.

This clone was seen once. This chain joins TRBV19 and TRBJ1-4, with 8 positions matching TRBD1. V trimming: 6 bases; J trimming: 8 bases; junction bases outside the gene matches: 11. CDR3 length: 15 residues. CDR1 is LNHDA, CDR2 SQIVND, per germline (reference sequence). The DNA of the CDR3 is TGTGCCAGTAGCCCGTCCGGGACAGGAGGAGAAAAACTGTTTTTT. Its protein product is CASSPSGTGGEKLFF.

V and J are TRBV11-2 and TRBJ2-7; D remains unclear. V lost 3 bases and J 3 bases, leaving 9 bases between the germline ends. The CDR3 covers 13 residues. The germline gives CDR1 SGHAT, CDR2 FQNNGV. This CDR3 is CASSFLKGYEQYF. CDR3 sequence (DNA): TGTGCCAGCAGCTTTTTAAAGGGCTACGAGCAGTACTTC.

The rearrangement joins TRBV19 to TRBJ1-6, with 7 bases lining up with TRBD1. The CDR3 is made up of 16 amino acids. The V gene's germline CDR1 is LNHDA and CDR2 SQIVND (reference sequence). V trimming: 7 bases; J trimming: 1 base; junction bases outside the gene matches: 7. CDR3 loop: CASTPGGRSYNSPLHF. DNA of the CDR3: TGTGCCAGTACCCCAGGGGGAAGGTCCTATAATTCACCCCTCCACTTT.

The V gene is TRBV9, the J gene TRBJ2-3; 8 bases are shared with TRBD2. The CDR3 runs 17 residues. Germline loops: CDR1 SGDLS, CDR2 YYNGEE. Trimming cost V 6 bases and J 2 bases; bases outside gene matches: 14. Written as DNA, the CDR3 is TGTGCCAGCACCCCCTCTGGGAGCGGGGGCATCACAGATACGCAGTATTTT. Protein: CASTPSGSGGITDTQYF.

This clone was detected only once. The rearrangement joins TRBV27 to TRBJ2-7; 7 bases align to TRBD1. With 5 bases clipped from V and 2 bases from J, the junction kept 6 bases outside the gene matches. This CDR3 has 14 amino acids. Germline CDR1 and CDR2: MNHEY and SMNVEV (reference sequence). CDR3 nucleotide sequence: TGTGCCAGCAGTATCCGACAGGGACCCTACGAGCAGTACTTC. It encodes CASSIRQGPYEQYF.

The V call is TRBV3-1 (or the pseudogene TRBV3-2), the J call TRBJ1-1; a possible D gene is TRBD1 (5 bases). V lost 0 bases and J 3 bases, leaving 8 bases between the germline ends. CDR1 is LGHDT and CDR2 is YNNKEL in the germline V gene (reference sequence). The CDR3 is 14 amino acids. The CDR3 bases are TGTGCCAGCAGCCAAGAGGGGACGGACACTGAAGCTTTCTTT. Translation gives CASSQEGTDTEAFF.

The CDR3 nucleotides read TGTGCCAGCAGCCAGACAGGGGATCCCTACGAGCAGTACTTC. Translation gives CASSQTGDPYEQYF. The chain couples TRBV5-6 to TRBJ2-7; 8 bases map to TRBD1. Germline loops: CDR1 SGHDT, CDR2 YYEEEE. The CDR3 consists of 14 residues. Trimming at V came to 4 bases and at J to 2 bases, leaving 5 bases not matched to a gene.

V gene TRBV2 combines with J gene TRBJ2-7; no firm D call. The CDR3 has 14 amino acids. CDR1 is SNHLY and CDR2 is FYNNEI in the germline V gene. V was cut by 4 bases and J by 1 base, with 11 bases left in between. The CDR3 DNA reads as TGTGCCAGCAGTGGCCAGTCCTCGTCCTACGAGCAGTACTTC. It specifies CASSGQSSSYEQYF. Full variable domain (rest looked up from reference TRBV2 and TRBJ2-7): EPEVTQTPSHQVTQMGQEVILRCVPISNHLYFYWYRQILGQKVEFLVSFYNNEISEKSEIFDDQFSVERPDGSNFTLKIRSTKLEDSAMYFCASSGQSSSYEQYFGPGTRLTVT.

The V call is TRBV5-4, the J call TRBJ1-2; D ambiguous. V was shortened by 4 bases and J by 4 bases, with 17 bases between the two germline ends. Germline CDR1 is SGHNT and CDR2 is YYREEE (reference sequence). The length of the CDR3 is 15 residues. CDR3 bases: TGTGCCAGCAGCCCTTCCCGAGAGGACCGCTATGGCTACACCTTC. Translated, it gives CASSPSREDRYGYTF.

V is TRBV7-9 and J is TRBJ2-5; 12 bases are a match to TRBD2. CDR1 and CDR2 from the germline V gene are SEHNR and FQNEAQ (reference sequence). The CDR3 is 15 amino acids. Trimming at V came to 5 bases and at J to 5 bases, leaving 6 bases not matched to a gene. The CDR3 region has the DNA TGTGCCAGCAGCACCGGACTAGCGGGGTGGGAGACCCAGTACTTC. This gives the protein CASSTGLAGWETQYF. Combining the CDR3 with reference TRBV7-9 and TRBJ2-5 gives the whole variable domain DTGVSQNPRHKITKRGQNVTFRCDPISEHNRLYWYRQTLGQGPEFLTYFQNEAQLEKSRLLSDRFSAERPKGSFSTLEIQRTEQGDSAMYLCASSTGLAGWETQYFGPGTRLLVL.

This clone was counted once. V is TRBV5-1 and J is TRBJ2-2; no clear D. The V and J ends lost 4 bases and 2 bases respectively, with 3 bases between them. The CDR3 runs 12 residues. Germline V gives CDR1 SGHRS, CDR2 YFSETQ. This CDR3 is CASSPNTGELFF. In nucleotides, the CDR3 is TGCGCCAGCAGCCCAAACACCGGGGAGCTGTTTTTT.

The CDR3 loop is CASSLEPSMNTEAFF. The CDR3 nucleotides read TGTGCCAGCAGCTTGGAACCCTCCATGAACACTGAAGCTTTCTTT. This chain links TRBV7-2 with TRBJ1-1; unclear D gene. The CDR3 covers 15 residues. Trimming removed 3 bases at V and 0 bases at J, with 11 bases between. The germline CDR1 and CDR2 sequences are SGHTA and FQGNSA.

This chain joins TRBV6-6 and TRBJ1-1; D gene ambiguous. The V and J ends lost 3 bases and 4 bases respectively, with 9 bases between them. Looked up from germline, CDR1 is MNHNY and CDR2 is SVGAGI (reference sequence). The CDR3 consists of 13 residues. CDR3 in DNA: TGTGCCAGCAGTTATACCCCCTCCACTGAAGCTTTCTTT. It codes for CASSYTPSTEAFF.